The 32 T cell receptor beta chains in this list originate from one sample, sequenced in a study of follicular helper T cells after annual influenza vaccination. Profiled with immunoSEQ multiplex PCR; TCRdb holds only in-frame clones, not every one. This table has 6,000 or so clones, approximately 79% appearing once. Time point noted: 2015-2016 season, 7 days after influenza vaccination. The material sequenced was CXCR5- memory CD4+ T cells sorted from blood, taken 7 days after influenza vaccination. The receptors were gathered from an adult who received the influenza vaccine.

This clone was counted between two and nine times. The chain's CDR3 is CASRLRGTGNTEAFF. The CDR3 DNA reads as TGTGCCAGCAGACTAAGGGGGACAGGCAACACTGAAGCTTTCTTT. This sequence joins TRBV7-6 and TRBJ1-1, with TRBD1 matching 8 bases. Germline V gene lookup returns CDR1 SGHVS and CDR2 FNYEAQ. CDR3 length equals 15 residues. Trimming removed 6 bases from V and 2 bases from J; junction bases left unmatched: 8.

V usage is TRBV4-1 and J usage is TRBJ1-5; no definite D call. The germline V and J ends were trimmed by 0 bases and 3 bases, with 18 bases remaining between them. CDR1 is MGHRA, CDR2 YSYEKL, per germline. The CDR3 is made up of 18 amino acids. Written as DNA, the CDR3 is TGCGCCAGCAGCCAAGATCCGGCCCGAGTGAGGGCCAATCAGCCCCAGCATTTT. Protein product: CASSQDPARVRANQPQHF.

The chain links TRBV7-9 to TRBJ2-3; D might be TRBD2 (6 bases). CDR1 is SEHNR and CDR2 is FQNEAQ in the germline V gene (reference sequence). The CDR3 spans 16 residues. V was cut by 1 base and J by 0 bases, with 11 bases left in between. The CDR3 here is CASSLGFAGSTDTQYF. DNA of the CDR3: TGTGCCAGCAGCTTAGGCTTTGCGGGGAGCACAGATACGCAGTATTTT.

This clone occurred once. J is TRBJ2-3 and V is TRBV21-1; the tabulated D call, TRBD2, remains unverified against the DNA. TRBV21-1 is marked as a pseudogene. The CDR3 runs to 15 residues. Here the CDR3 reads CASSKASGGTDTQYF. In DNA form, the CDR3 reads TGTGCCAGCAGCAAAGCTAGCGGGGGCACAGATACGCAGTATTTT.

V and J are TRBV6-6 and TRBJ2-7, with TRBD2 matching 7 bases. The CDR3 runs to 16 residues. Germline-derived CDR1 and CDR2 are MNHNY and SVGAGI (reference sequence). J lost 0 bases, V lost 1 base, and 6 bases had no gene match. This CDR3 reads CASSYWPGTISYEQYF. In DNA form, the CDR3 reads TGTGCCAGCAGTTACTGGCCCGGGACTATCTCCTACGAGCAGTACTTC.

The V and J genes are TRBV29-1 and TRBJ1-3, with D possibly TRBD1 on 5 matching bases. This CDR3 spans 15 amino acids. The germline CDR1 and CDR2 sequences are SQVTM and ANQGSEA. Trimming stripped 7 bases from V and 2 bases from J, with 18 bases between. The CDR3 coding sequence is TGCAGCGCCTCGGCGGGGGACGTTGCTGGAAACACCATATATTTT. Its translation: CSASAGDVAGNTIYF. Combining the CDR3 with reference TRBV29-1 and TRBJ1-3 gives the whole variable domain SAVISQKPSRDICQRGTSLTIQCQVDSQVTMMFWYRQQPGQSLTLIATANQGSEATYESGFVIDKFPISRPNLTFSTLTVSNMSPEDSSIYLCSASAGDVAGNTIYFGEGSWLTVV.

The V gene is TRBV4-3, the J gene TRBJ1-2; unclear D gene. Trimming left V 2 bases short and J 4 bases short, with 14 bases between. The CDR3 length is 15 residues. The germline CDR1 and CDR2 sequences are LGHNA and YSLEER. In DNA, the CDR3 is TGCGCCAGCAGCCAAACGATCCAGGCGAGCTATGGCTACACCTTC. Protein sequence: CASSQTIQASYGYTF.

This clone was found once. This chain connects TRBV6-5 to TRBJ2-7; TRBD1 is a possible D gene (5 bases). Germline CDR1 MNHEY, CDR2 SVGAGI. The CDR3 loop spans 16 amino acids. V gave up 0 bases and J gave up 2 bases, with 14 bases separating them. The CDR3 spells CASSYSGAGYPYEQYF. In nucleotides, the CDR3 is TGTGCCAGCAGTTACTCTGGGGCAGGGTACCCCTACGAGCAGTACTTC.

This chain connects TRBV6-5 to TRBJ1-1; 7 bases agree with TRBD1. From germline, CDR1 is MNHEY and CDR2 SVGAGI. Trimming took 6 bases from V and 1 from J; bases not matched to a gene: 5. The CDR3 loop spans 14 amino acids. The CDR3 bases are TGTGCCAGCAGCCTCCGACAGGGGAACACTGAAGCTTTCTTT. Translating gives CASSLRQGNTEAFF.

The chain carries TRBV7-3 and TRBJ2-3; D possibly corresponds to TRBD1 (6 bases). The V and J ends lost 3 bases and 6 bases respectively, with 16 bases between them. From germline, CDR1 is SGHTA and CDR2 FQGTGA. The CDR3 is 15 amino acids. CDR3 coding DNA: TGTGCCAGCAGCTTTCTAGGGGGAAACGGCGATACGCAGTATTTT. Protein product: CASSFLGGNGDTQYF.

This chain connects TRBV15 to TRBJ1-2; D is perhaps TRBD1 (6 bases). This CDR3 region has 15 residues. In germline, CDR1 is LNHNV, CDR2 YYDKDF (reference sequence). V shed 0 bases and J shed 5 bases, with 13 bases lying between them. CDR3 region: CATSRDPWQGYGYTF. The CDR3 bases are TGTGCCACCAGCAGAGATCCTTGGCAGGGGTATGGCTACACCTTC.

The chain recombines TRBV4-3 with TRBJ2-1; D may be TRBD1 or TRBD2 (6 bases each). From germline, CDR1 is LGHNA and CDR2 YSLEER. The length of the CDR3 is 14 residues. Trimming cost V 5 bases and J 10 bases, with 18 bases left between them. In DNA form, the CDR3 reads TGCGCCAGCAGCGGGACCGCGCTAGGGGGGGAGCAGTTCTTC. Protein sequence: CASSGTALGGEQFF.

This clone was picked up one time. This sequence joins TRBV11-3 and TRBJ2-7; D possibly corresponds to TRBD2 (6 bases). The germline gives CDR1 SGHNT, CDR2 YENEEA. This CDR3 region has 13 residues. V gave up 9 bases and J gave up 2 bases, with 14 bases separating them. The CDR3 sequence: CASSRDLTYEQYF. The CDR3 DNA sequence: TGTGCCAGTTCCCGGGACTTAACCTACGAGCAGTACTTC.

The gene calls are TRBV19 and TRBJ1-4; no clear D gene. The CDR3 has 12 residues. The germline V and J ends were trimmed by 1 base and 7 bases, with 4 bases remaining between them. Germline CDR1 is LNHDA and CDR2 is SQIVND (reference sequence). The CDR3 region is CASSIVREKLFF. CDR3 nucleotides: TGTGCCAGTAGTATAGTCCGTGAAAAACTGTTTTTT.

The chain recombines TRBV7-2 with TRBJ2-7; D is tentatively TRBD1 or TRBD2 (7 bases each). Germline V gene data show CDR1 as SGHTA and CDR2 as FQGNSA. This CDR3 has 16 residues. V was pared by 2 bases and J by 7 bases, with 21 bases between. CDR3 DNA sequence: TGTGCCAGCAGCTTAACGGGGGGACAGATCTTCTTGGAGCAGTACTTC. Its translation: CASSLTGGQIFLEQYF. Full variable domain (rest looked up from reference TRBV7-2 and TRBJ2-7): GAGVSQSPSNKVTEKGKDVELRCDPISGHTALYWYRQSLGQGLEFLIYFQGNSAPDKSGLPSDRFSAERTGGSVSTLTIQRTQQEDSAVYLCASSLTGGQIFLEQYFGPGTRLTVT.

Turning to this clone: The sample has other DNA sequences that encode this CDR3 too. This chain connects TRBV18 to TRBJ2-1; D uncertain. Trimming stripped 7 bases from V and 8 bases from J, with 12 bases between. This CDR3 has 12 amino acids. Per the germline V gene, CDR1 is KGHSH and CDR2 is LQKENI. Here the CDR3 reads CASCPLPHEQFF. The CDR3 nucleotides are TGTGCCAGCTGCCCCCTGCCCCATGAGCAGTTCTTC.

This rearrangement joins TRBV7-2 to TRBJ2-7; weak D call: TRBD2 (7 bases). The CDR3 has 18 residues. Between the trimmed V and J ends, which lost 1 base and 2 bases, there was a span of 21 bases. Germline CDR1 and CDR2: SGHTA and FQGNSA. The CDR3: CASSLEGGAGTITYEQYF. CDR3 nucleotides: TGTGCCAGCAGCTTAGAAGGGGGGGCAGGGACGATAACCTACGAGCAGTACTTC.

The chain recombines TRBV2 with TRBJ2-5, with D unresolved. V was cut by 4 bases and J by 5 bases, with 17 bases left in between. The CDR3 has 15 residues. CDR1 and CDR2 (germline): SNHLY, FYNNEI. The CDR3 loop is CASSVYRTPRETQYF. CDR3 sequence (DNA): TGTGCCAGCAGTGTGTATAGGACGCCACGGGAGACCCAGTACTTC.

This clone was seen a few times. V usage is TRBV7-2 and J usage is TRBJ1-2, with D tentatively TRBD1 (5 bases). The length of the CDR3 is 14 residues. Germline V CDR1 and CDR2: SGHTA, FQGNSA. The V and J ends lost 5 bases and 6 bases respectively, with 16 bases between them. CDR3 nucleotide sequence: TGTGCCAGCAGCAGGTCTGCAGGGTTCGATGGCTACACCTTC. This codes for CASSRSAGFDGYTF. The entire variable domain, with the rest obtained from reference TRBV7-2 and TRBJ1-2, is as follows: GAGVSQSPSNKVTEKGKDVELRCDPISGHTALYWYRQSLGQGLEFLIYFQGNSAPDKSGLPSDRFSAERTGGSVSTLTIQRTQQEDSAVYLCASSRSAGFDGYTFGSGTRLTVV.

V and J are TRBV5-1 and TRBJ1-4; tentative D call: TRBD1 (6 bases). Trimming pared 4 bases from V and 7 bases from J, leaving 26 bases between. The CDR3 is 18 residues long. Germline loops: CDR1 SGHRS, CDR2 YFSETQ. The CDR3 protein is CASSPIGRDNYWGEKLFF. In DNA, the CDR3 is TGCGCCAGCAGCCCAATCGGCAGGGACAATTATTGGGGTGAAAAACTGTTTTTT. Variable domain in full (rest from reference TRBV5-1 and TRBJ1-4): KAGVTQTPRYLIKTRGQQVTLSCSPISGHRSVSWYQQTPGQGLQFLFEYFSETQRNKGNFPGRFSGRQFSNSRSEMNVSTLELGDSALYLCASSPIGRDNYWGEKLFFGSGTQLSVL.

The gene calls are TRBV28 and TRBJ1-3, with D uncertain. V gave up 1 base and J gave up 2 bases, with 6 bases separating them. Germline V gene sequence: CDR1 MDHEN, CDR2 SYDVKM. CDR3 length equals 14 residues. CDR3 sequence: CASSLYRPGNTIYF. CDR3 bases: TGTGCCAGCAGTTTATACAGACCTGGAAACACCATATATTTT.

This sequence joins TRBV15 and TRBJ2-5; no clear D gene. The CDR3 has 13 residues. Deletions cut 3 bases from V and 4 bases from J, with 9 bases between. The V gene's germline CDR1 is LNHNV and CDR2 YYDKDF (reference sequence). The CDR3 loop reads CATSSRVTETQYF. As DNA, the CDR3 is TGTGCCACCAGCAGCCGCGTTACAGAGACCCAGTACTTC.

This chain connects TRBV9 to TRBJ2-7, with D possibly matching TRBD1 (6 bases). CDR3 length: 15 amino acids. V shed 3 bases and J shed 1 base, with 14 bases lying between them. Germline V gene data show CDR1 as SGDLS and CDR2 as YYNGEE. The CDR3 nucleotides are TGTGCCAGCAGCGAAGGCCTACAGGGATCCTACGAGCAGTACTTC. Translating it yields CASSEGLQGSYEQYF.

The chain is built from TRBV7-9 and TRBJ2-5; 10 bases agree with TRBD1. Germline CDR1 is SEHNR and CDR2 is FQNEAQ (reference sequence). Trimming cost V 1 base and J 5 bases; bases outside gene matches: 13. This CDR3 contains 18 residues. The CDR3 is CASSLGRTGGLRWETQYF. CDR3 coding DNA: TGTGCCAGCAGCTTAGGGCGGACAGGGGGGCTTCGGTGGGAGACCCAGTACTTC.

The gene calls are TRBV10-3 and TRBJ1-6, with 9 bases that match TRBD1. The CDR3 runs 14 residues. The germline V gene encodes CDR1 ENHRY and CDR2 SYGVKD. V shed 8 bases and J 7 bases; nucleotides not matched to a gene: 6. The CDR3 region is CAISSGTGNSPLHF. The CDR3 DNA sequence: TGTGCCATCTCGTCCGGGACAGGGAATTCACCCCTCCACTTT.

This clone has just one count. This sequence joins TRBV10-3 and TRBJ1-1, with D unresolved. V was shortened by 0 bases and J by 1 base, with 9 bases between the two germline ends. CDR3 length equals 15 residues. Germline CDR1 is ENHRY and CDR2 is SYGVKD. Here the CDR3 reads CAISESSTANTEAFF. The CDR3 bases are TGTGCCATCAGTGAGTCGAGCACCGCGAACACTGAAGCTTTCTTT.

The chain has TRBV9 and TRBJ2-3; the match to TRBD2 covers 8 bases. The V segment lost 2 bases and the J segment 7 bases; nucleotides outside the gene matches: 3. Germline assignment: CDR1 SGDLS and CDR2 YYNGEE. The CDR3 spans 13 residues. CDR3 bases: TGTGCCAGCAGCGTTAGCGGGGCGTATACGCAGTATTTT. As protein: CASSVSGAYTQYF.

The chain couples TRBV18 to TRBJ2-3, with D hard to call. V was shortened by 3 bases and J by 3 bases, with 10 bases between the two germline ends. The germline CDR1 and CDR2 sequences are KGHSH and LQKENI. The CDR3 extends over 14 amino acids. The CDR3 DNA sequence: TGTGCCAGCTCACCCTCGGCGGTGACAGATACGCAGTATTTT. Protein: CASSPSAVTDTQYF.

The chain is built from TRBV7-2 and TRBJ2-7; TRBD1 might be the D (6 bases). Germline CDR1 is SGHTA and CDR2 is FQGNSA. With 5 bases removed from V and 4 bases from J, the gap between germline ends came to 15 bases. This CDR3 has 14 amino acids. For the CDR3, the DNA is TGTGCCAGCAGCGTCCGGGACACACTGTACGAGCAGTACTTC. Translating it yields CASSVRDTLYEQYF. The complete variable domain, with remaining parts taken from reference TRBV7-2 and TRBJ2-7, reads GAGVSQSPSNKVTEKGKDVELRCDPISGHTALYWYRQSLGQGLEFLIYFQGNSAPDKSGLPSDRFSAERTGGSVSTLTIQRTQQEDSAVYLCASSVRDTLYEQYFGPGTRLTVT.

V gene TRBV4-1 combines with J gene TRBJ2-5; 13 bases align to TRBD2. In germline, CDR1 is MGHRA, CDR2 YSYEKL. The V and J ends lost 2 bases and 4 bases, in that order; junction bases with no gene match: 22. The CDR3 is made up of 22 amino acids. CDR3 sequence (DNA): TGCGCCAGCAGCCAATTGACTTGGACTAGCGGGGGCGACCAGCATCCCCCAGAGACCCAGTACTTC. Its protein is CASSQLTWTSGGDQHPPETQYF.

The CDR3 DNA follows: TGTGCCAGTAGTATCACCCCGGGCGGCTTCTATGGCTACACCTTC. This sequence encodes CASSITPGGFYGYTF. The chain carries TRBV19 and TRBJ1-2; D gene ambiguous. The CDR3 spans 15 residues. Trimming left V 3 bases short and J 4 bases short, with 15 bases between. The germline CDR1 and CDR2 sequences are LNHDA and SQIVND (reference sequence).

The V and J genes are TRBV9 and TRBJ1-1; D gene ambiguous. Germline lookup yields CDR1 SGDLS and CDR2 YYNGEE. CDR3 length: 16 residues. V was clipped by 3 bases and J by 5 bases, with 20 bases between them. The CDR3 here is CASSAEPYPVATEAFF. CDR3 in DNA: TGTGCCAGCAGCGCAGAACCCTACCCGGTCGCTACTGAAGCTTTCTTT.